This T cell receptor beta chain was obtained from a study of blood T cells in healthy people across ages. V shed 0 bases, J shed 1 base, and the junction held 5 bases outside the gene matches. There are 15 residues in the CDR3. Germline V gives CDR1 DFQATT, CDR2 SNEGSKA (reference sequence). At least ten counts were recorded for this clonotype. A second about 7 to 12 cycle PCR used barcoded and J-beta primers. TCRdb reprocessed the 5' RACE reads with MiXCR, giving one entry per CDR3 protein. The sample includes approximately 820,000 distinct CDR3 sequences, approximately 44% of them seen just once. The receptor was derived from a man in his 60s in good health. The sequenced sample was blood. The rearrangement links TRBV20-1 to TRBJ2-7, with 8 bases matching TRBD2. CDR3 region: CSARDTSGPSYEQYF. DNA of the CDR3: TGCAGTGCTAGAGACACTAGCGGCCCTTCCTACGAGCAGTACTTC.